This TCR beta chain is drawn from a study of T-cell memory formation after mild COVID-19. Whole-study results and caveats: Nothing showed for sure that second-wave clones peaking on day 37 were SARS-CoV-2 specific. There were some responding clones in pre-infection memory, which suggested that cross-reactive memory had joined. Contracting CD4+ clones sat mainly in CM and EM; CD8+ in EMRA.

Using constant-segment primers, 5'RACE produced TCR alpha and TCR beta cDNA libraries carrying sample barcodes and UMIs. TCRdb passed the 5' RACE reads through MiXCR, listing each CDR3 protein once. The sample yields 400,000 to 450,000 distinct CDR3 sequences, more than 15% seen once. CDR1 is LGHDT and CDR2 is YNNKEL in the germline V gene (reference sequence). The CDR3 loop spans 14 amino acids. V lost 5 bases and J 1 base, leaving 9 bases between the germline ends. As to this clonotype: Its antigen is unidentified.

The origin of this receptor is a man aged 18 to 30 who had mild COVID-19 (a few samples of this study predate the infection). Cell type and time point are not known. Source material: PBMCs or a T cell subset sorted from them (not recorded which). This sequence joins TRBV3-1 and TRBJ1-3; TRBD1 might be the D (6 bases). In DNA, the CDR3 is TGTGCCAGCAGCTACAGGGTATCTGGAAACACCATATATTTT. Encoded protein: CASSYRVSGNTIYF.